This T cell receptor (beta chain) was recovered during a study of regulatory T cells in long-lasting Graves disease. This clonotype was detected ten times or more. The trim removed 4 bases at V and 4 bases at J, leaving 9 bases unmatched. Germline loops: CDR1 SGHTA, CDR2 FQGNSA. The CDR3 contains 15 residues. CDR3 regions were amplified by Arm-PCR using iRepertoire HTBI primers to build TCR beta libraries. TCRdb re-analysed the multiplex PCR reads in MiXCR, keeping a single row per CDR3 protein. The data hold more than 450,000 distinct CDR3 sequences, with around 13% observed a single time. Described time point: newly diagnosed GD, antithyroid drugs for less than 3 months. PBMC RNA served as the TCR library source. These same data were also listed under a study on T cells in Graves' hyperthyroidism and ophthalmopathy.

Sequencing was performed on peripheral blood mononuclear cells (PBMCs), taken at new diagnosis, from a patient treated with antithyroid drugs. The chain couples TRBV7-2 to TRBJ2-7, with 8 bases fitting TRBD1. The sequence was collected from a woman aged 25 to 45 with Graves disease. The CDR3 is CASSSLTGVRYEQYF. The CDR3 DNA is TGTGCCAGCAGCTCTCTGACAGGGGTAAGATACGAGCAGTACTTC.